These T cell receptor beta chains were read from a single sample in a study of cytomegalovirus exposure and HLA in healthy donors. Using immunoSEQ multiplex PCR, the repertoire was profiled, and TCRdb retains in-frame clones only, with some absent. The sample lists 150,000 to 200,000 clones, roughly 80% occurring once. The sequenced material came from PBMCs. These receptors were collected from a man aged 30-40 years in good health and CMV-seropositive. CDR3s include the opening cysteine and the closing phenylalanine or tryptophan. The D gene is left open where the match is weak.

V gene,D gene,J gene,CDR3 length,CDR3 protein
TRBV7-8,-,TRBJ2-7,12,CASSLGGDEQYF
TRBV20-1,-,TRBJ2-2,11,CSARARGELFF
TRBV30,-,TRBJ1-5,13,CASDLGGGQPQHF
TRBV7-6,-,TRBJ2-7,15,CASSLAGPISYEQYF
TRBV6-1,TRBD1,TRBJ1-1,14,CASSIETGGTEAFF
TRBV5-6,-,TRBJ2-7,14,CASSLSGSSYEQYF
TRBV7-2,-,TRBJ2-3,16,CASSNPPRGMADTQYF
TRBV7-9,-,TRBJ1-2,11,CFTGSNYGYTF
TRBV27,-,TRBJ2-7,14,CASSLSPEDYEQYF
TRBV14,TRBD2,TRBJ2-5,16,CASSPILTSGRKTQYF
TRBV5-5,TRBD1,TRBJ1-2,14,CASSRGQADYGYTF
TRBV5-1,TRBD1,TRBJ2-7,14,CASSTTGELREQYF
TRBV2,TRBD2,TRBJ2-7,12,CASATSGYEQYF
TRBV5-5,-,TRBJ2-7,12,CASSLASYEQYF
TRBV9,-,TRBJ2-7,14,CASSVAPGGSEQYF
TRBV28,TRBD1,TRBJ2-7,12,CASSRGQFPQYF
TRBV5-1,-,TRBJ2-2,16,CASSILGGDNGGELFF
TRBV10-3,-,TRBJ1-6,14,CAISELGANSPLHF
TRBV2,-,TRBJ2-7,12,CASSEALREQYF
TRBV5-6,-,TRBJ1-2,17,CASSSLEVSGPHYGYTF
TRBV6-1,-,TRBJ1-3,16,CASSVEAGSSGNTIYF
TRBV13,TRBD1,TRBJ2-5,14,CASSPWDRQETQYF
TRBV7-2,TRBD2,TRBJ2-3,19,CASSSPLAGGRSSQNTQYF
TRBV7-2,-,TRBJ1-1,14,CASRSLRGNTEAFF
TRBV7-8,-,TRBJ2-5,15,CASSKVPGYQETQYF
TRBV28,TRBD2,TRBJ2-1,14,CASRTSGEYNEQFF
TRBV5-6,-,TRBJ2-7,12,CASSLEHQRQYF
TRBV11-2,-,TRBJ2-3,18,CASSLDRSVASSTDTQYF
TRBV4-1,-,TRBJ2-2,15,CASSQETAGTGELFF
TRBV4-2,TRBD2,TRBJ2-1,17,CASSLRGSGGGANEQFF
TRBV12-2,-,TRBJ2-1,17,CASRPRTGGSSYNEQFF
TRBV5-1,-,TRBJ2-1,15,CASSLVRGGDNEQFF